One and the same sample provided the 28 T cell receptor beta chains below, sequenced in a study of shared clonotypes between healthy human individuals. Data came from immunoSEQ multiplex PCR; TCRdb stores just in-frame clones and leaves some out. Of fewer than 850,000 clones listed, about nine tenths are singletons. Input material: memory CD8+ T cells from PBMCs. Described subset: CD45RO+ cells pooled with CCR7-negative TemRA cells. These receptor sequences come from a man younger than 35 in good health. Some clones in this sample may be carry-over from other donors' samples.

The table lists this clone with many counts. The chain uses TRBV6-1 and TRBJ1-1; tentatively, D is TRBD1 (6 bases). Trimming left V 3 bases short and J 3 bases short, with 8 bases between. Germline assignment: CDR1 MNHNS and CDR2 SASEGT. The CDR3 length is 13 residues. CDR3: CASSDRGHTEAFF. The CDR3 DNA is TGTGCCAGCAGTGACAGGGGACACACTGAAGCTTTCTTT.

J is TRBJ2-2 and V is TRBV7-8, with 8 bases identical to TRBD2. This CDR3 is built from 15 residues. J was trimmed by 5 bases and V by 4 bases; bases with no gene match: 6. Germline V gives CDR1 SGHVS, CDR2 FQNEAQ. The CDR3 nucleotides read TGTGCCAGCAGCTCCTCTAGCGGGCTTACCGGGGAGCTGTTTTTT. Amino acids: CASSSSSGLTGELFF.

The chain is built from TRBV6-1 and TRBJ1-3; D uncertain. The CDR3 extends over 13 amino acids. CDR1 is MNHNS and CDR2 is SASEGT in the germline V gene. The V end was cut by 8 bases, the J end by 0 bases, with 8 bases between. This chain's CDR3 is CASRISSGNTIYF. CDR3 bases: TGTGCCAGCCGGATCTCCTCTGGAAACACCATATATTTT.

This chain connects TRBV28 to TRBJ2-2; D possibly corresponds to TRBD1 (6 bases). Germline V gene data show CDR1 as MDHEN and CDR2 as SYDVKM. The germline V and J ends were trimmed by 1 base and 2 bases, with 11 bases remaining between them. The CDR3 totals 16 residues. The CDR3 reads CASSLFHRANTGELFF. In nucleotides, the CDR3 is TGTGCCAGCAGTTTATTCCACAGGGCTAACACCGGGGAGCTGTTTTTT.

The J gene is TRBJ1-2, the V gene TRBV5-8; no clear D. The V and J ends lost 2 bases and 5 bases respectively, with 13 bases between them. CDR1 SGHTS and CDR2 YDEGEE come from the germline V gene. The CDR3 loop spans 14 amino acids. The DNA of the CDR3 is TGTGCCAGCAGCTTCCCTAGGGTGCGGTATGGCTACACCTTC. Translation gives CASSFPRVRYGYTF.

This chain connects TRBV27 to TRBJ2-7, with D possibly matching TRBD1 (5 bases). There are 16 residues in the CDR3. Germline values: CDR1 MNHEY, CDR2 SMNVEV (reference sequence). V dropped 5 bases and J dropped 2 bases, with 19 bases sitting between them. The CDR3 spells CASSRGVFAVTYEQYF. In DNA, the CDR3 is TGTGCCAGCAGTAGGGGTGTTTTCGCGGTTACCTACGAGCAGTACTTC.

The genes are TRBV5-5 and TRBJ2-7, with TRBD1 matching 8 bases. The J segment lost 3 bases and the V segment lost 6 bases, leaving 17 bases of the junction unmatched. The CDR3 is 17 amino acids. CDR1 SGHKS and CDR2 YYEKEE come from the germline V gene (reference sequence). The CDR3 DNA reads TGTGCCAGCACCCCGAGGGGACAGGCGACTACCTTCTACGAGCAGTACTTC. Its protein product is CASTPRGQATTFYEQYF.

The CDR3 DNA reads as TGTGCCAGCAGTCCCGGGATTACTTATGGCTACACCTTC. It encodes CASSPGITYGYTF. The chain uses TRBV27 and TRBJ1-2, with D unresolved. Germline V CDR1 and CDR2: MNHEY, SMNVEV (reference sequence). This CDR3 has 13 amino acids. V lost 5 bases and J 5 bases, leaving 12 bases between the germline ends.

This chain links TRBV27 with TRBJ2-3; D is uncertain. V lost 5 bases and J 2 bases, leaving 8 bases between the germline ends. CDR3 length equals 13 residues. The germline V gene has CDR1 MNHEY and CDR2 SMNVEV (reference sequence). CDR3 amino acids: CASSPSHTDTQYF. The CDR3 bases are TGTGCCAGCAGTCCATCGCACACAGATACGCAGTATTTT.

CDR3 amino acids: CASSVRGQSYEQYF. The CDR3 DNA reads TGTGCCAGCAGTGTACGGGGGCAGAGCTACGAGCAGTACTTC. The chain recombines TRBV28 with TRBJ2-7; perhaps D is TRBD1 or TRBD2 (6 bases each). The CDR3 is made up of 14 amino acids. The germline gives CDR1 MDHEN, CDR2 SYDVKM. V dropped 5 bases and J dropped 3 bases, with 14 bases sitting between them.

V and J are TRBV4-2 and TRBJ2-7, with a weak D call TRBD2 (5 bases). The V end lost 0 bases, the J end lost 0 bases, and 6 bases lay between the germline ends. Germline V gene sequence: CDR1 LGHNA, CDR2 YNFKEQ. CDR3 length: 14 residues. Here the CDR3 reads CASSQEEGSYEQYF. The CDR3 DNA is TGTGCCAGCAGCCAAGAAGAGGGCTCCTACGAGCAGTACTTC.

V gene TRBV27 combines with J gene TRBJ2-7; TRBD2 might be the D (5 bases). Looked up from germline, CDR1 is MNHEY and CDR2 is SMNVEV (reference sequence). This CDR3 has 14 amino acids. The V end was cut by 2 bases, the J end by 2 bases, with 10 bases between. Written as DNA, the CDR3 is TGTGCCAGCAGTTTAGGACTGGCAACCTACGAGCAGTACTTC. Its protein is CASSLGLATYEQYF.

V gene TRBV28 combines with J gene TRBJ2-7, with 9 bases lining up with TRBD1. CDR1 and CDR2 (germline): MDHEN, SYDVKM. The CDR3 has 15 residues. Trimming cost V 3 bases and J 2 bases; bases outside gene matches: 5. The CDR3 nucleotides read TGTGCCAGCAGTTTCGGCCGGGACAGGGCCTACGAGCAGTACTTC. Amino acid sequence: CASSFGRDRAYEQYF. The whole variable domain, filled in from reference TRBV28 and TRBJ2-7, reads DVKVTQSSRYLVKRTGEKVFLECVQDMDHENMFWYRQDPGLGLRLIYFSYDVKMKEKGDIPEGYSVSREKKERFSLILESASTNQTSMYLCASSFGRDRAYEQYFGPGTRLTVT.

This clone was observed once. The chain carries TRBV5-1 and TRBJ1-2, with a tentative D call TRBD1 (5 bases). Germline values: CDR1 SGHRS, CDR2 YFSETQ. This CDR3 is built from 15 residues. V gave up 4 bases and J gave up 2 bases, with 15 bases separating them. This CDR3 reads CASSPAGHPNYGYTF. Written as DNA, the CDR3 is TGCGCCAGCAGCCCAGCGGGGCACCCGAACTATGGCTACACCTTC.

The count of this clone is one. J is TRBJ2-2 and V is TRBV27; D is undetermined. The CDR3 extends over 14 amino acids. Germline CDR1 reads MNHEY; CDR2 reads SMNVEV (reference sequence). V was pared by 6 bases and J by 1 base, with 9 bases between. The CDR3 loop reads CASRDQVNTGELFF. CDR3 nucleotide sequence: TGTGCCAGCAGAGACCAGGTGAACACCGGGGAGCTGTTTTTT.

The gene calls are TRBV7-9 and TRBJ1-4, with a possible D match to TRBD1 (5 bases). This CDR3 is 15 amino acids long. Germline V gene data show CDR1 as SEHNR and CDR2 as FQNEAQ (reference sequence). The V and J ends lost 2 bases and 6 bases respectively, with 13 bases between them. Here the CDR3 DNA reads TGTGCCAGCAGCTTAATGGGGGTGGCGGATGAAAAACTGTTTTTT. Its translation is CASSLMGVADEKLFF.

In nucleotides, the CDR3 is TGTGCCAGCAGCTTGCGCCCGGGACAGGGGTCTGGCTACACCTTC. Its protein is CASSLRPGQGSGYTF. The V and J genes are TRBV7-3 and TRBJ1-2, with 10 bases identical to TRBD1. Per the germline V gene, CDR1 is SGHTA and CDR2 is FQGTGA. Trimming took 3 bases from V and 7 from J; bases not matched to a gene: 8. The CDR3 extends over 15 amino acids. The full variable domain, rest sourced from reference TRBV7-3 and TRBJ1-2, is GAGVSQTPSNKVTEKGKYVELRCDPISGHTALYWYRQSLGQGPEFLIYFQGTGAADDSGLPNDRFFAVRPEGSVSTLKIQRTERGDSAVYLCASSLRPGQGSGYTFGSGTRLTVV.

The chain uses TRBV29-1 and TRBJ1-2; D might be TRBD1 (6 bases). This CDR3 is built from 10 residues. The germline V gene encodes CDR1 SQVTM and CDR2 ANQGSEA. Between the trimmed V and J ends, which lost 6 bases and 6 bases, there was a span of 8 bases. The CDR3 spells CSVTGHGYTF. The DNA for the CDR3 is TGCAGCGTGACAGGACATGGCTACACCTTC.

The chain couples TRBV28 to TRBJ2-5; possibly TRBD1 or TRBD2 for D (6 bases each). Trimming removed 2 bases at V and 5 bases at J, with 15 bases between. Germline assignment: CDR1 MDHEN and CDR2 SYDVKM. This CDR3 has 15 amino acids. The CDR3 is CASSLPEGGLETQYF. The DNA of the CDR3 is TGTGCCAGCAGTTTACCCGAGGGGGGTTTGGAGACCCAGTACTTC.

This rearrangement joins TRBV27 to TRBJ2-5; D is perhaps TRBD1 (5 bases). V gave up 6 bases and J gave up 1 base, with 6 bases separating them. The CDR3 spans 12 residues. Germline CDR1 and CDR2: MNHEY and SMNVEV (reference sequence). CDR3 sequence reads: CASRTAQETQYF. The CDR3 nucleotides read TGTGCCAGCAGGACAGCCCAAGAGACCCAGTACTTC.

This sequence joins TRBV7-8 and TRBJ1-1, with D uncertain. The CDR3 totals 15 residues. The V end was cut by 5 bases, the J end by 1 base, with 14 bases between. Germline V gene sequence: CDR1 SGHVS, CDR2 FQNEAQ. The CDR3 reads CASSPRYGANTEAFF. Written as DNA, the CDR3 is TGTGCCAGCAGCCCCCGGTATGGAGCGAACACTGAAGCTTTCTTT.

This clone was recorded only once. The chain couples TRBV10-3 to TRBJ2-7, with a tentative D call TRBD2 (6 bases). The CDR3 totals 16 residues. The V gene's germline CDR1 is ENHRY and CDR2 SYGVKD. V was pared by 3 bases and J by 0 bases, with 15 bases between. CDR3 DNA: TGTGCCATCAGTGATTTGGGGGGAATCAGCTCCTACGAGCAGTACTTC. This encodes CAISDLGGISSYEQYF.

V and J are TRBV7-2 and TRBJ2-1; D not certain. The length of the CDR3 is 15 residues. Germline-derived CDR1 and CDR2 are SGHTA and FQGNSA. V lost 3 bases and J lost 6, with 15 bases in between. In DNA form, the CDR3 reads TGTGCCAGCAGCTTCGCTGACCTCACGGGCAATGAGCAGTTCTTC. Translating it yields CASSFADLTGNEQFF.

The chain combines TRBV2 with TRBJ2-3; weak D call: TRBD2 (5 bases). The germline gives CDR1 SNHLY, CDR2 FYNNEI. With 4 bases removed from V and 4 bases from J, the gap between germline ends came to 15 bases. The CDR3 is 15 residues long. For the CDR3, the DNA is TGTGCCAGCAGTGTGAGGGAATACCCCGCAGATACGCAGTATTTT. This codes for CASSVREYPADTQYF. The whole variable domain, filled in from reference TRBV2 and TRBJ2-3, reads EPEVTQTPSHQVTQMGQEVILRCVPISNHLYFYWYRQILGQKVEFLVSFYNNEISEKSEIFDDQFSVERPDGSNFTLKIRSTKLEDSAMYFCASSVREYPADTQYFGPGTRLTVL.

This clone was seen just once. This sequence joins TRBV7-9 and TRBJ1-1; tentative D call: TRBD1 (5 bases). The CDR3 is 12 residues long. Germline loops: CDR1 SEHNR, CDR2 FQNEAQ (reference sequence). The V end lost 5 bases, the J end lost 8 bases, and 12 bases lay between the germline ends. CDR3 DNA sequence: TGTGCCAGCAGCCGAGGGGCTAACGAAGCTTTCTTT. It yields the protein CASSRGANEAFF.

The chain combines TRBV5-4 with TRBJ1-2; 7 bases line up with TRBD1. The junction had 13 bases not matched to a gene; V was cut back by 4 bases and J by 4 bases. CDR1 is SGHNT and CDR2 is YYREEE in the germline V gene (reference sequence). This CDR3 has 16 amino acids. CDR3 in amino acids: CASSEDRDSYSYGYTF. CDR3 DNA: TGTGCCAGCAGCGAAGACCGGGACAGCTACTCCTATGGCTACACCTTC.

This clone was seen repeatedly, ten times or more. J is TRBJ1-1 and V is TRBV14; maybe TRBD1 (5 bases). The germline V and J ends were trimmed by 1 base and 8 bases, with 8 bases remaining between them. Per the germline V gene, CDR1 is SGHDN and CDR2 is FVKESK. CDR3 length: 12 amino acids. Here the CDR3 reads CASSQVAGEAFF. The CDR3 DNA follows: TGTGCCAGCAGCCAAGTCGCAGGGGAAGCTTTCTTT. Full variable domain (outside the CDR3, taken from reference TRBV14 and TRBJ1-1): EAGVTQFPSHSVIEKGQTVTLRCDPISGHDNLYWYRRVMGKEIKFLLHFVKESKQDESGMPNNRFLAERTGGTYSTLKVQPAELEDSGVYFCASSQVAGEAFFGQGTRLTVV.

The chain recombines TRBV27 with TRBJ2-7, with TRBD1 matching 7 bases. The junction had 13 bases not matched to a gene; V was cut back by 5 bases and J by 3 bases. The CDR3 consists of 16 residues. CDR1 is MNHEY, CDR2 SMNVEV, per germline (reference sequence). CDR3 nucleotides: TGTGCCAGCAGTCCGTCTTATGGGACAGAACTCTACGAGCAGTACTTC. Its protein product is CASSPSYGTELYEQYF.